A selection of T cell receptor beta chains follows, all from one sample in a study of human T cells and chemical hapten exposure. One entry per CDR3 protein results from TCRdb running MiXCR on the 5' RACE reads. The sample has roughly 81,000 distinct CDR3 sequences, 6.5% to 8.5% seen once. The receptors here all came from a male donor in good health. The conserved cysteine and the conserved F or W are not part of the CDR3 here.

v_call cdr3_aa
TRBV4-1 ASSQESSGLAGVHEQY
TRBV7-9 ASSLGSGVTEAF
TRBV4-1 ASSRFPGLAGVSTDTQY
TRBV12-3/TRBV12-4 ASSLVLARDEQF
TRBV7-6 ASSLVYEGSTDTQY
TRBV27 ASSLSQSSYNEQF
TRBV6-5 ASRGRTGLSNQPQH
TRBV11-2 ASSLAVTVKDTQY
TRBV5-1 ASSLGGTGANVLT
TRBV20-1 SARSNEQF
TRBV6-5 ASSYSQNTEAF
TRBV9 ASSVASGGQETQY
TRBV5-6 ASSLGANTEAF
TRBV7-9 ASSSYRDPTDTQY
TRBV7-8 ASSPQRRPQH
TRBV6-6 ASSTVPTEAF
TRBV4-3 ASSQDGRSTNEKLF
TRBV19 ASAGTGDQPQH
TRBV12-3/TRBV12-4 ASSLLAGTEAF
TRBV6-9 ASSYRTGTEAF
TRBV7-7 ASSLSGDTEAF
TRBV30 AWSDLWREEKPSTDTQY
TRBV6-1 ASSENASYEQY
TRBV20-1 SARAGRAEQF
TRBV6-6 ASSYSRGRRGDTEAF
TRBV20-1 SARDLQGHNSPLH
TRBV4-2 ASSQDRVGGAHEQY
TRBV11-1 ASSGYGTGKNIQY
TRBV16 ASSPRSIEAEAF
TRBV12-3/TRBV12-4 ASSSASPEGGYGYT
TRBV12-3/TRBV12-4 ASSPSGPSYNEQF
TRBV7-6 ASSSGTLDTEAF
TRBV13 ASSLDRGEQF
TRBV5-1 ASSPGTAVPENIQY
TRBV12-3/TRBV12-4 ASSFPGVSGTEAF
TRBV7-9 ASSLTIRTGGGNTIY